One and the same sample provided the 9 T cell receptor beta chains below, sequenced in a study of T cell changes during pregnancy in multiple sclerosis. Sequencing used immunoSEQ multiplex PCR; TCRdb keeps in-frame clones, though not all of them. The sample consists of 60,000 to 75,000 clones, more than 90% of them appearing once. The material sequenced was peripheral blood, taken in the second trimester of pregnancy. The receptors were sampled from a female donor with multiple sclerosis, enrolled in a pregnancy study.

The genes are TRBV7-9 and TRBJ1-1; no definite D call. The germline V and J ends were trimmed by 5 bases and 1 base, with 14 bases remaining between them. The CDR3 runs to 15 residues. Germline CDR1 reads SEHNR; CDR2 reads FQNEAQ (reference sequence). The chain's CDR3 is CASSPVVFGNTEAFF. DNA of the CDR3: TGTGCCAGCAGCCCAGTCGTTTTTGGGAACACTGAAGCTTTCTTT.

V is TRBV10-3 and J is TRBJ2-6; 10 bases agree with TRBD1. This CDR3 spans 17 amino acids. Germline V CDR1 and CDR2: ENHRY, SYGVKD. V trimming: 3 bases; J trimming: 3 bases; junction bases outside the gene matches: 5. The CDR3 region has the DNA TGTGCCATCAGTGACGGACAGGGGGGAGGTGGGGCCAACGTCCTGACTTTC. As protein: CAISDGQGGGGANVLTF.

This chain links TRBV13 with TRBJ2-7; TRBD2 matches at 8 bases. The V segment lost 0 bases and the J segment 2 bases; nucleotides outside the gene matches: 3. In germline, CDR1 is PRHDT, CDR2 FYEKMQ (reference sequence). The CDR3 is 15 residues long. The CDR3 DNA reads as TGTGCCAGCAGCTTAGGACTAGCGGCTACCTACGAGCAGTACTTC. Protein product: CASSLGLAATYEQYF.

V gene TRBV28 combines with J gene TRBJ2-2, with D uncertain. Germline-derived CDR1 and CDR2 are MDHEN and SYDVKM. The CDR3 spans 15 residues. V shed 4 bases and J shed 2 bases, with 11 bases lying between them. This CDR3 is CASSSPPGNTGELFF. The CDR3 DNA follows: TGTGCCAGCAGTTCGCCGCCGGGTAACACCGGGGAGCTGTTTTTT.

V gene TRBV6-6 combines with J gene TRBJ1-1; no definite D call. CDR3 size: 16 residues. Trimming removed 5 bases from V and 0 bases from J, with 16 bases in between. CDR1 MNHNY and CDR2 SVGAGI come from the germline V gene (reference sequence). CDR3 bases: TGTGCCAGCAGTCCGAGAGGGCCTACGTTGAACACTGAAGCTTTCTTT. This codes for CASSPRGPTLNTEAFF.

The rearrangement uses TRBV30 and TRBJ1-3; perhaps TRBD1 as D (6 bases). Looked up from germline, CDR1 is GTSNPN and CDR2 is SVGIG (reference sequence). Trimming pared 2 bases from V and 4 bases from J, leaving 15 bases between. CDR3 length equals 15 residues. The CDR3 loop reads CAWSRQARGGNTIYF. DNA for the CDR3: TGTGCCTGGAGTAGACAGGCCCGAGGGGGAAACACCATATATTTT.

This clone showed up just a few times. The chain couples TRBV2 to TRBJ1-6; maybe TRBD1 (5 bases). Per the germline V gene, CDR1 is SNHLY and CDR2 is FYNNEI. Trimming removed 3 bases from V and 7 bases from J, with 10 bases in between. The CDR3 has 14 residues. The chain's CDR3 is CASSDLRGNSPLHF. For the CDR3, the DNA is TGTGCCAGCAGTGACTTACGGGGGAATTCACCCCTCCACTTT.

For the CDR3, the DNA is TGTGCCAGCAGCTCTGGGCGCTCACAGTTCAATCAGCCCCAGCATTTT. It specifies CASSSGRSQFNQPQHF. This chain links TRBV28 with TRBJ1-5; D is unclear. V lost 6 bases and J lost 3, with 18 bases in between. Germline V CDR1 and CDR2: MDHEN, SYDVKM. The CDR3 covers 16 residues.

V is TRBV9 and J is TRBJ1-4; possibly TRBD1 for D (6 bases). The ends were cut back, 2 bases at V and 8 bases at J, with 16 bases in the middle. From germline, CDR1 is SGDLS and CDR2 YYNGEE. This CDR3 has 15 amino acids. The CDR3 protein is CASSVQGSGAEKLFF. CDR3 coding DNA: TGTGCCAGCAGCGTCCAGGGGTCCGGAGCGGAAAAACTGTTTTTT.